The present TCR beta chain was sequenced within a study of T cells in women clearing cervical HPV infection. Study-wide background: Controls gave blood once infection was undetectable; cases at lesion identification.

Germline V lookup: CDR1 MNHNS, CDR2 SASEGT. The CDR3 consists of 12 residues. With 2 bases removed from V and 5 bases from J, the gap between germline ends came to 6 bases. Overall study findings and caveats: Repertoire richness, not evenness, was significantly elevated in CIN3+ cases versus controls.

Notes on this clone: Its target is unknown. Read data end 3 residues before the CDR3 end; the end is taken from the germline J gene. Other DNA sequences from this sample encode an identical CDR3 as well.

TCRdb's copy holds only in-frame clones and misses some; the assay was immunoSEQ multiplex PCR. The sample holds tens of thousands of clones. The sample consisted of blood buffy coat. The V and J genes are TRBV6-1 and TRBJ1-1; a weak D match, TRBD1 (5 bases). The sequence came from a woman between 18 and 70 years old with a cervical HPV16 infection that either progressed to CIN3+ or cleared (not recorded which). The covered CDR3 bases are TGTGCCAGCAGTGAACGGGGGACTGAA. Amino acid sequence: CASSERGTE. The CDR3 in its entirety is CASSERGTEAFF.